Listed below are T cell receptor beta chains from one sample, sequenced in a study of T cell responses to AZD1222 COVID-19 vaccine. Data came from immunoSEQ multiplex PCR; TCRdb stores just in-frame clones and leaves some out. The table includes over 120,000 clones, over 85% detected once. Sequences were derived from peripheral blood, sampled on day 0 of AZD1222 vaccination. All receptors derive from an adult in good health. The CDR3 runs from the conserved cysteine through the conserved F or W. Each record gives: D gene, V gene, clone size, J gene, CDR3 DNA, CDR3 protein. D genes are given only for firm matches. Part of the rows lack a size; the others show once, few, many or a class for expanded clones.

>TRBD1|TRBV11-2|NA|TRBJ1-1
TGTGCCAGCAGCGTTAGACAGGGGGGGTTTTGGAACACTGAAGCTTTCTTT
CASSVRQGGFWNTEAFF
>NA|TRBV5-5|NA|TRBJ1-1
TGTGCCAGCAAGTCGGACCCAAACACTGAAGCTTTCTTT
CASKSDPNTEAFF
>TRBD2|TRBV18|few|TRBJ2-7
TGTGCCAGCTCACCACCCGGGGCGGGAGTCTCCTACGAGCAGTACTTC
CASSPPGAGVSYEQYF
>TRBD1|TRBV18|once|TRBJ2-7
TGTGCCAGCTCCCGCGACAGGGGAGAGTACGAGCAGTACTTC
CASSRDRGEYEQYF
>NA|TRBV7-9|NA|TRBJ2-1
TGTGCCAGCAGCTTAGACAATGAGCAGTTCTTC
CASSLDNEQFF
>NA|TRBV6-5|NA|TRBJ2-3
TGTGCCAGCAGTTACTCGATAGGAGATACGCAGTATTTT
CASSYSIGDTQYF
>NA|TRBV6-5|NA|TRBJ2-6
TGTGCCAGCAGTTACTTACGGACTGGGGCCAACGTCCTGACTTTC
CASSYLRTGANVLTF
>NA|TRBV9|NA|TRBJ2-1
TGTGCCAGCAGCGCCCGACTGGGTTCGTACAATGAGCAGTTCTTC
CASSARLGSYNEQFF
>TRBD1|TRBV27|NA|TRBJ1-2
TGTGCCAGCAGGGGACAGGTGCTTGGCTACACCTTC
CASRGQVLGYTF
>NA|TRBV7-7|NA|TRBJ1-5
TGTGCTAGCAGCCCCGTCGACAGACCAAATCAGCCCCAGCATTTT
CASSPVDRPNQPQHF
>NA|TRBV18|NA|TRBJ1-1
TGTGCCAGCTCACCAACGGGGGGCCAGGACACTGAAGCTTTCTTT
CASSPTGGQDTEAFF
>TRBD1|TRBV19|NA|TRBJ1-1
TGTGCCAGTATTCGGACAGGGGGGAGGCTGAACACTGAAGCTTTCTTT
CASIRTGGRLNTEAFF
>NA|TRBV7-2|NA|TRBJ2-7
TGTGCCAGCAGCTTAAACCGGGACGAGCAGTACTTC
CASSLNRDEQYF
>NA|TRBV2|few|TRBJ2-7
TGTGCCAGCTCGATAGAGGGATCTGAGGAGCAGTACTTC
CASSIEGSEEQYF
>NA|TRBV11-3|NA|TRBJ2-2
TGTGCCAGCAGCTTGGCCCATTCCGGGGAGCTGTTTTTT
CASSLAHSGELFF
>NA|TRBV7-3|NA|TRBJ2-2
TGTGCCAGCAGCCTGCCGGGGGCCGGGGAGCTGTTTTTT
CASSLPGAGELFF
>NA|TRBV27|NA|TRBJ1-1
TGTGCCAGCAGTTTTCGGGCGGAGAGGACTGAAGCTTTCTTT
CASSFRAERTEAFF
>NA|TRBV3-1/TRBV3-2|NA|TRBJ1-1
TGTGCCAGCAGTCCCCTCAGGGGAGGGACTGAAGCTTTCTTT
CASSPLRGGTEAFF
>NA|TRBV28|NA|TRBJ2-3
TGTGCCAGCAGTTTGGCAGAGACTAGCACAGATACGCAGTATTTT
CASSLAETSTDTQYF
>TRBD1|TRBV18|NA|TRBJ2-3
TGTGCCAGCTCACCCCCCCCAGGGGGAGATACGCAGTATTTT
CASSPPPGGDTQYF
>NA|TRBV15|NA|TRBJ1-5
TGTGCCACCAGCAGAGCTCGGGGCGGCAATCAGCCCCAGCATTTT
CATSRARGGNQPQHF
>NA|TRBV10-3|NA|TRBJ2-3
TGTGCCATCAGTGAGCCTAGCAGCTCTAGCACAGATACGCAGTATTTT
CAISEPSSSSTDTQYF